The clone carrying this TCR beta chain occurred a few times. This sample was included in a study of T cells in Graves' hyperthyroidism and ophthalmopathy. Patients between 18 and 65 years old had hyperthyroidism, newly diagnosed and lasting under 2 months. Diagnoses were made from clinical symptoms, serum measures (thyroxine and TRAb), thyroid ultrasound and orbital computed tomography. Template material for amplifying TCR beta CDR3 regions consisted of RNA transcripts. The HTBI set primed first-round TCR CDR3 RT-PCR. MiXCR, run by TCRdb on the multiplex PCR reads, gives a single entry per CDR3 protein. Of roughly 420,000 distinct CDR3 sequences listed, roughly an eighth are singletons. The CDR3 spans 14 residues. After removal of 7 bases from V and 3 bases from J, the junction contained 9 bases not matched to a gene.

Sequenced material: blood. V and J are TRBV12-3 or TRBV12-4 and TRBJ2-7; TRBD1 agrees at 7 bases. The sequence was obtained from a woman under 30 with Graves' hyperthyroidism. In DNA, the CDR3 is TGTGCCAGCAACAGACGGGACAGCCTCTACGAGCAGTACTTC. Translation gives CASNRRDSLYEQYF.